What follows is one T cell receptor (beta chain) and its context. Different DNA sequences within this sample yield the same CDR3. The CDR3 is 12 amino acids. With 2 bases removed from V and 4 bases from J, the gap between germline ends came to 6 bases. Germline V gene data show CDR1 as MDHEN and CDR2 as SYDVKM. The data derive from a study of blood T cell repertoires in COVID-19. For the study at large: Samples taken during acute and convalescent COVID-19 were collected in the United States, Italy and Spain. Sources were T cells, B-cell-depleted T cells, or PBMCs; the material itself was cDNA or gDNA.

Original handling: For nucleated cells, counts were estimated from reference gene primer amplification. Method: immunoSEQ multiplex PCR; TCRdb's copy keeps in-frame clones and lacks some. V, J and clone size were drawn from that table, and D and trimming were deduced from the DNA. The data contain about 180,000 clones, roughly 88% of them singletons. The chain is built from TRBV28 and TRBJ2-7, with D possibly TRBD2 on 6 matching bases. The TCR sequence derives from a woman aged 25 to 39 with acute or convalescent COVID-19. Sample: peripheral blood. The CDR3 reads CASSLAGYEQYF. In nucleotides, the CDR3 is TGTGCCAGCAGTTTAGCGGGGTACGAGCAGTACTTC.